Reported below is one T cell receptor beta chain. These data are taken from a study of shared clonotypes between healthy human individuals. Naive CD8 cells lacked CD45RO and underwent positive selection for CCR7, leaving out terminally differentiated effector memory CD45RA+ cells. Germline V CDR1 and CDR2: MDHEN, SYDVKM. The germline V and J ends were trimmed by 3 bases and 1 base, with 10 bases remaining between them. This CDR3 region has 14 residues. Sequencing used immunoSEQ multiplex PCR; TCRdb keeps in-frame clones, though not all of them. The sample has nearly 600,000 clones; roughly 96% are singletons.

The source is a woman aged 30 to 39 in good health. The sample comprised naive CD8+ T cells sorted from blood. The rearrangement uses TRBV28 and TRBJ2-7; TRBD1 might be the D (5 bases). CDR3 nucleotide sequence: TGTGCCAGCAGTTTTGAATCAGGGTCCTACGAGCAGTACTTC. It is translated as CASSFESGSYEQYF.